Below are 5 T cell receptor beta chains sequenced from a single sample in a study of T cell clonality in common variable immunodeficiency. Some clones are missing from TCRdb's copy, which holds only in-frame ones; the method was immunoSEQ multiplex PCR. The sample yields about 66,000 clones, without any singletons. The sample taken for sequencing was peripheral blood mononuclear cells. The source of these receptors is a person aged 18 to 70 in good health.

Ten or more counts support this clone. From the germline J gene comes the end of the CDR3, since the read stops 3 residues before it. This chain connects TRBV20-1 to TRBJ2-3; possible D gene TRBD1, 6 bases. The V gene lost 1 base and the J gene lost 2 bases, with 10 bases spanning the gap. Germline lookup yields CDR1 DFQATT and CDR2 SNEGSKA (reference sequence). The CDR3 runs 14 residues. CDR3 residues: CSARGTENTDTQYF. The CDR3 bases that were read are TGCAGTGCTAGAGGGACAGAAAACACAGATACG.

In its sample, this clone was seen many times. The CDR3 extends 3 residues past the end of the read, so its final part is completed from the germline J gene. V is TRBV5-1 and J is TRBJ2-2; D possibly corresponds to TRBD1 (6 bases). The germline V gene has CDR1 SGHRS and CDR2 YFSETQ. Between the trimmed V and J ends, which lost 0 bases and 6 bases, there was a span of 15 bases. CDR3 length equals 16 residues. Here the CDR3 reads CASSLGGTLNAGELFF. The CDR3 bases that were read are TGCGCCAGCAGCTTGGGGGGGACACTTAACGCCGGGGAG.

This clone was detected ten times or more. The sequenced part of the CDR3 DNA is TGTGCCACCAGCAGAGTGGGCGTCGGGGTAGGTTTGTCTGGGGCCAACGTC. Protein product: CATSRVGVGVGLSGANV. The entire CDR3 is CATSRVGVGVGLSGANVLTF. The chain joins TRBV15 to TRBJ2-6, with TRBD2 as a possible D gene (5 bases). Sequencing ends 3 residues short of the CDR3 end; the germline J gene provides the rest. Trimming cost V 1 base and J 1 base, with 20 bases left between them. This CDR3 has 20 amino acids. Germline V gene sequence: CDR1 LNHNV, CDR2 YYDKDF (reference sequence).

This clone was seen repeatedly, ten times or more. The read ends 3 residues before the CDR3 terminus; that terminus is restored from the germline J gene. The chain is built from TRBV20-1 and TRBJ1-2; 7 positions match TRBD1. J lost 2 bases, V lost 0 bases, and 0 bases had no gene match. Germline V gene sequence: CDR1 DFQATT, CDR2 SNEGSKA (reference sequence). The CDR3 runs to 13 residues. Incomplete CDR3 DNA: TGCAGTGCTAGAGAGGACAGGAACTATGGC. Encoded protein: CSAREDRNYG. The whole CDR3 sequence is CSAREDRNYGYTF.

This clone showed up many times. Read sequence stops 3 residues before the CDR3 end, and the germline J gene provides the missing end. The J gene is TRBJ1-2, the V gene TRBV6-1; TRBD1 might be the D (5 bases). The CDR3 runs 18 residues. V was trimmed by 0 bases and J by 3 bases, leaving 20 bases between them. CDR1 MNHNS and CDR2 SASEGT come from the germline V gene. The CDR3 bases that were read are TGTGCCAGCAGTGAAGCCGGGTGGGGTGGTCGGGGGGACTATGGC. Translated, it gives CASSEAGWGGRGDYG. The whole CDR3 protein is CASSEAGWGGRGDYGYTF.